Below, one T cell receptor (beta chain) is given with its context. Its specificity is not known. Each sample had at least 6 million PBMCs isolated. Together with a sample-barcoded 5' primer, a J-beta primer mix was included in a second PCR lasting about 7 to 12 cycles. TCRdb reanalysed the 5' RACE reads using MiXCR and keeps one entry per CDR3 protein. This sample has almost 800,000 distinct CDR3 sequences, with over 45% found just once. This sample was taken from a study of blood T cells in healthy people across ages. Notes on the study in general: Comparison with aged donors showed that long-lived donors had more naive CD4+ cells and higher diversity. The recorded TCR beta diversity per million T cells decreased in a roughly linear manner with age.

The ends were cut back, 3 bases at V and 4 bases at J, with 15 bases in the middle. The CDR3 is 15 amino acids. Germline CDR1 reads SGHAT; CDR2 reads FQNNGV. This chain joins TRBV11-2 and TRBJ1-2; D may be TRBD1 (6 bases). The source is a man younger than 40 in good health. Sequences were obtained from blood. The CDR3 region is CASSLAGGFLYGYTF. The CDR3 DNA reads TGTGCCAGCAGCTTGGCGGGGGGCTTCCTCTATGGCTACACCTTC.